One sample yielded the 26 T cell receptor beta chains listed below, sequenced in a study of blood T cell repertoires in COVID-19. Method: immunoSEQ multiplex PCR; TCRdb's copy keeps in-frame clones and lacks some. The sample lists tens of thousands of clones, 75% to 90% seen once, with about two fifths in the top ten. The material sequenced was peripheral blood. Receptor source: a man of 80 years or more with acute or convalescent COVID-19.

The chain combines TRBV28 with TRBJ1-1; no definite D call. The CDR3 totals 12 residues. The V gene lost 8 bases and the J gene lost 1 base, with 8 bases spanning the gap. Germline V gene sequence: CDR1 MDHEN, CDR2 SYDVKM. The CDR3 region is CASYSGNTEAFF. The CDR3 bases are TGTGCCAGCTATAGTGGGAACACTGAAGCTTTCTTT.

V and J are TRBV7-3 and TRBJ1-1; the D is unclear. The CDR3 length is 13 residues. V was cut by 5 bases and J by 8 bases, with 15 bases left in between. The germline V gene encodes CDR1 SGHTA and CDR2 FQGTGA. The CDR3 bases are TGTGCCAGCAGCCCTTCTGGCAGATCGGAAGCTTTCTTT. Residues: CASSPSGRSEAFF.

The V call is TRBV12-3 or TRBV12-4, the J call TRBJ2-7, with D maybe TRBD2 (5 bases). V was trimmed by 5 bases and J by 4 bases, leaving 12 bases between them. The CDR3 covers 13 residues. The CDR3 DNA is TGTGCCAGCAGTAGAGACTACCAGTACGAGCAGTACTTC. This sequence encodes CASSRDYQYEQYF.

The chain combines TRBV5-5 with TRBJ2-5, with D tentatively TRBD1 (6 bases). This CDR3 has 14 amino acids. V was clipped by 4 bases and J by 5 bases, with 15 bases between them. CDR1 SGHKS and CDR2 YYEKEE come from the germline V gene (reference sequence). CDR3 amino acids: CASSPQGMLETQYF. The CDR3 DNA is TGTGCCAGCAGCCCCCAGGGGATGTTGGAGACCCAGTACTTC. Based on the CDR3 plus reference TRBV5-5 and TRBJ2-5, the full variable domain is DAGVTQSPTHLIKTRGQQVTLRCSPISGHKSVSWYQQVLGQGPQFIFQYYEKEERGRGNFPDRFSARQFPNYSSELNVNALLLGDSALYLCASSPQGMLETQYFGPGTRLLVL.

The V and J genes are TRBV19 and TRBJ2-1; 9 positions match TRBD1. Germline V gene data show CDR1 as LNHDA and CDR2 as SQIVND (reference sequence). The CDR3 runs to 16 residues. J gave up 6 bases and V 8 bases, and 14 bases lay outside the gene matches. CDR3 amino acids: CASGRVQGARGNEQFF. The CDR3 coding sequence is TGTGCCAGTGGGAGGGTACAGGGGGCGCGGGGCAATGAGCAGTTCTTC.

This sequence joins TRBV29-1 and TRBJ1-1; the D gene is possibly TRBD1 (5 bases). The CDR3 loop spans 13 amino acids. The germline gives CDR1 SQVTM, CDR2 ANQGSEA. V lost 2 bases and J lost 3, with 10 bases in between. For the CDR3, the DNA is TGCAGCGTTGAATCAGGGCTGTACACTGAAGCTTTCTTT. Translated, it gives CSVESGLYTEAFF. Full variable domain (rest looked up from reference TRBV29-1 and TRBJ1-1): SAVISQKPSRDICQRGTSLTIQCQVDSQVTMMFWYRQQPGQSLTLIATANQGSEATYESGFVIDKFPISRPNLTFSTLTVSNMSPEDSSIYLCSVESGLYTEAFFGQGTRLTVV.

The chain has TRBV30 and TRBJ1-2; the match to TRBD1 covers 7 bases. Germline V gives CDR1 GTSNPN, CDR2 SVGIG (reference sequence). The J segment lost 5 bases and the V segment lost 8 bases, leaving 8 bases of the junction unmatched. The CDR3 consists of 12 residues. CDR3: CARDRRGYGYTF. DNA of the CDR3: TGTGCCCGGGACAGAAGGGGGTATGGCTACACCTTC.

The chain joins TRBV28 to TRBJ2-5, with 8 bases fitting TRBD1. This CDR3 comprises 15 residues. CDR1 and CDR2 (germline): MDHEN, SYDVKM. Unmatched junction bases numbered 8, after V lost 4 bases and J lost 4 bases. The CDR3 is CASSSGQVGLETQYF. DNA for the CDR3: TGTGCCAGCAGTTCGGGACAGGTTGGCTTAGAGACCCAGTACTTC.

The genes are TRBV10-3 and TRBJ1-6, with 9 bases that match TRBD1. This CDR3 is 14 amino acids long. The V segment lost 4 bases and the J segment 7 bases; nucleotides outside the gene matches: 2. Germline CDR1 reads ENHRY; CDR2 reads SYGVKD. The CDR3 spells CAISGQGDNSPLHF. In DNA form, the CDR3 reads TGTGCCATCAGTGGACAGGGGGACAATTCACCCCTCCACTTT.

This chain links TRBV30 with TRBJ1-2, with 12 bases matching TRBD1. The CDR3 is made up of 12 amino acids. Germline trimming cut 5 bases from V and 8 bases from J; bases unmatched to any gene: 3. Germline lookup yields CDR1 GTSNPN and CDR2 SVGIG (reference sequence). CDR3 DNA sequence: TGTGCCTGGGGGACAGGGGGCCTAGGCTACACCTTC. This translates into CAWGTGGLGYTF.

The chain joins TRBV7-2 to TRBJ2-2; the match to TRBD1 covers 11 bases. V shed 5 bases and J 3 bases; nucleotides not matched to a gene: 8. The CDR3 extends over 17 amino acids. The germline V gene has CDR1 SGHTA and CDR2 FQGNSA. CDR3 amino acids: CASSPRTGGLDTGELFF. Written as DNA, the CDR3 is TGTGCCAGCAGCCCCAGGACAGGGGGCCTGGACACCGGGGAGCTGTTTTTT.

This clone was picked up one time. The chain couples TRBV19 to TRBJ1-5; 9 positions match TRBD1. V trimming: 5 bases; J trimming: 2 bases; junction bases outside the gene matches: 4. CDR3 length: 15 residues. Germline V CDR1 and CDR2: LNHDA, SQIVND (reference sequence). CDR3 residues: CASSGTGIGNQPQHF. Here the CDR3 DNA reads TGTGCCAGTAGTGGGACAGGGATTGGCAATCAGCCCCAGCATTTT.

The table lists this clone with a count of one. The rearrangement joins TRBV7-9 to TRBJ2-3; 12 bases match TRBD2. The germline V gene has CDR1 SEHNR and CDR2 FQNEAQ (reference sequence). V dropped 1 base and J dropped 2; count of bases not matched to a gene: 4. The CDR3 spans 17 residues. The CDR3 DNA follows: TGTGCCAGCAGCTTAGGACTAGCGGGAGCAAACACAGATACGCAGTATTTT. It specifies CASSLGLAGANTDTQYF.

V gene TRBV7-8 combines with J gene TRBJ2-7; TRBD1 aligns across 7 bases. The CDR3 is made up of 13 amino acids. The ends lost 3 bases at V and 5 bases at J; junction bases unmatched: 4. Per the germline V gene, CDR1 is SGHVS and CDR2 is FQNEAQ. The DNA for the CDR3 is TGTGCCAGCAGCTTTTTGACAGGGAACGAGCAGTACTTC. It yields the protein CASSFLTGNEQYF.

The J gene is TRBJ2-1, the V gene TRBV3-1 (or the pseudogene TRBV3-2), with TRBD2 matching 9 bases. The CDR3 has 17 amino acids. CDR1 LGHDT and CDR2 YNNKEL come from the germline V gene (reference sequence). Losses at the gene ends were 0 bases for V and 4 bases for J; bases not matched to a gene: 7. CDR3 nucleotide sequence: TGTGCCAGCAGCCAAGATCCGCGACTAGCGGCGTACAATGAGCAGTTCTTC. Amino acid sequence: CASSQDPRLAAYNEQFF.

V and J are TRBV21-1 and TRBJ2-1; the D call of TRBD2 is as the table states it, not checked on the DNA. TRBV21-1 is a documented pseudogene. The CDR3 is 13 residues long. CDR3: CASSETGVGEQFF. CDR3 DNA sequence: TGTGCCAGCAGCGAAACGGGGGTAGGTGAGCAGTTCTTC.

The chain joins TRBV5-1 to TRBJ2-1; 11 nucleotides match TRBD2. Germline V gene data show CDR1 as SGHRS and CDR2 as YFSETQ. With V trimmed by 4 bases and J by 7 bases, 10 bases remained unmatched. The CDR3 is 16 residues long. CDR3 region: CASSPLASGRSNEQFF. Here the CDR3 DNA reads TGCGCCAGCAGCCCCCTGGCTAGCGGGAGGAGTAATGAGCAGTTCTTC.

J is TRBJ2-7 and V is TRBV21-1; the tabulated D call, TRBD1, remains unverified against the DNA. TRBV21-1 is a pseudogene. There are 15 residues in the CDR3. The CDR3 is CASSSPGQGVFRQYF. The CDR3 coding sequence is TGTGCCAGCAGCTCCCCGGGACAGGGGGTTTTTAGGCAGTACTTC.

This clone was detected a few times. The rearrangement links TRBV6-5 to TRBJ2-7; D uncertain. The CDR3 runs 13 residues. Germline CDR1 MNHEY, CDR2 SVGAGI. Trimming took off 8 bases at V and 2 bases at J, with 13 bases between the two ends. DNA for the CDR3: TGTGCCAGCTCCCGAGGCCCAGCCTACGAGCAGTACTTC. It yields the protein CASSRGPAYEQYF.

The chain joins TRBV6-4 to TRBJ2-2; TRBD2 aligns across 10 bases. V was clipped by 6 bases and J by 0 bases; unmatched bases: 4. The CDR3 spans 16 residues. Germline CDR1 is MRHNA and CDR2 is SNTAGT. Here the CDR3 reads CASSLLAGANTGELFF. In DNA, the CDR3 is TGTGCCAGCAGCCTTCTAGCGGGAGCGAACACCGGGGAGCTGTTTTTT.

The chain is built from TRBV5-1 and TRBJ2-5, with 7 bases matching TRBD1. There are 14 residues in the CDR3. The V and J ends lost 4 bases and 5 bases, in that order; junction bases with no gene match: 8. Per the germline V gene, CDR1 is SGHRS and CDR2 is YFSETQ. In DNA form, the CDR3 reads TGCGCCAGCAGCACGGGACAGCGGTGGGAGACCCAGTACTTC. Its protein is CASSTGQRWETQYF.

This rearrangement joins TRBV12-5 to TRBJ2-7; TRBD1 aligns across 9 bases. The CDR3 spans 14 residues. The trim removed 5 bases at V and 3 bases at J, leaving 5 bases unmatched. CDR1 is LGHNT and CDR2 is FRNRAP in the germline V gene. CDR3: CASGHGTGIYEQYF. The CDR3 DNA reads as TGTGCTAGTGGTCACGGGACAGGGATCTACGAGCAGTACTTC.

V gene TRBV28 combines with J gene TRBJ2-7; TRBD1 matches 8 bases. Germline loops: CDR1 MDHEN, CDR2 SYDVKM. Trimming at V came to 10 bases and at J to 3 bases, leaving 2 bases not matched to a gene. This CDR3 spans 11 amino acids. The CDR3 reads CATGQGYEQYF. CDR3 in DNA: TGTGCCACAGGACAGGGCTACGAGCAGTACTTC.

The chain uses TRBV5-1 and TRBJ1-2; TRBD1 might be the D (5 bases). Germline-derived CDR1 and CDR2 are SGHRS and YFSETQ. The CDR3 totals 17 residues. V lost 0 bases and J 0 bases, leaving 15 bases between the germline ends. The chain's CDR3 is CASSLAGRGLANYGYTF. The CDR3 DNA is TGCGCCAGCAGCTTGGCCGGAAGGGGTCTAGCTAACTATGGCTACACCTTC.

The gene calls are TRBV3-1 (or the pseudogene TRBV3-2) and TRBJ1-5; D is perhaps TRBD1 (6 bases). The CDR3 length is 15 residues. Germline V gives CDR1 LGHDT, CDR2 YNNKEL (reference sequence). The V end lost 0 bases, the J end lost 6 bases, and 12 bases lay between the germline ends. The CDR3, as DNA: TGTGCCAGCAGCCAAGAGGGGGCAGGGACTCAGCCCCAGCATTTT. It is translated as CASSQEGAGTQPQHF.

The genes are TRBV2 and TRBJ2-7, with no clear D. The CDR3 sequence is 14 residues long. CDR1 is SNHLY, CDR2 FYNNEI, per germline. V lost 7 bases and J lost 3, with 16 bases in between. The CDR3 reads CASKYTYLFYEQYF. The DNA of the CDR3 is TGTGCCAGCAAATACACATACCTCTTCTACGAGCAGTACTTC.